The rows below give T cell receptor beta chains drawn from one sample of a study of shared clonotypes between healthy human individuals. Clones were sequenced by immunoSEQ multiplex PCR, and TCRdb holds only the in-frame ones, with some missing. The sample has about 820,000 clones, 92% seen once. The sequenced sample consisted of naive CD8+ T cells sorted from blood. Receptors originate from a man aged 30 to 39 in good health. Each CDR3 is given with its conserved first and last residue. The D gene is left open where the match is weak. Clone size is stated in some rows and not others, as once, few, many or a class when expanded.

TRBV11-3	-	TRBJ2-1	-	CASSPGTHNEQFF	TGTGCCAGCAGCCCAGGGACTCACAATGAGCAGTTCTTC
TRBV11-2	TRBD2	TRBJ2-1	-	CASSLDGAGGLFEQFF	TGTGCCAGCAGCTTAGATGGCGCGGGAGGGCTCTTTGAGCAGTTCTTC
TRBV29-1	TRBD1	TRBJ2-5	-	CSFDRGRWETQYF	TGCAGCTTTGACAGGGGGCGATGGGAGACCCAGTACTTC
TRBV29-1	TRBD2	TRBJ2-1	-	CSVVSGRDEQFF	TGCAGCGTTGTGTCAGGGAGGGATGAGCAGTTCTTC
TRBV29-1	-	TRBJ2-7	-	CSSLGGENSYEQYF	TGCAGCTCACTAGGGGGGGAAAATTCCTACGAGCAGTACTTC
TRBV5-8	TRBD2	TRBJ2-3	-	CASSLGLAGGDTQYF	TGTGCCAGCAGCTTGGGTCTAGCGGGAGGTGATACGCAGTATTTT
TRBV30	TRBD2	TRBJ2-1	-	CACAERGGYNEQFF	TGTGCCTGCGCGGAGCGGGGGGGTTACAATGAGCAGTTCTTC
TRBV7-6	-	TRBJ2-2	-	CASRGTGELFF	TGTGCCAGCCGTGGTACCGGGGAGCTGTTTTTT
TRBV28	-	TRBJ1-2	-	CASSSRYGYTF	TGTGCCAGCAGTTCGCGCTATGGCTACACCTTC
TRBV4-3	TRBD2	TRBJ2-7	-	CASSQERTSGLPYEQYF	TGCGCCAGCAGCCAAGAAAGGACTAGCGGGCTTCCCTACGAGCAGTACTTC
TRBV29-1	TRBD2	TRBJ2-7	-	CSVVGAGDVTYEQYF	TGCAGCGTTGTTGGAGCGGGAGATGTCACCTACGAGCAGTACTTC
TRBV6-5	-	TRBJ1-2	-	CASSYGLGGYTF	TGTGCCAGCAGTTACGGCCTGGGTGGCTACACCTTC
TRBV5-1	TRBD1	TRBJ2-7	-	CASSSTGTGVLEQYF	TGCGCCAGCAGTTCGACCGGGACAGGGGTCTTGGAGCAGTACTTC
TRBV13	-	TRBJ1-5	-	CASSSRAMNRDNQPQHF	TGTGCCAGCAGTTCCCGGGCCATGAACAGGGACAATCAGCCCCAGCATTTT
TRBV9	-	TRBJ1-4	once	CASSPLDFATNEKLFF	TGTGCCAGCAGCCCCCTGGATTTTGCAACTAATGAAAAACTGTTTTTT
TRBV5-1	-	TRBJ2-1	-	CASSFNPSSYNEQFF	TGCGCCAGCAGCTTTAATCCTAGCTCCTACAATGAGCAGTTCTTC
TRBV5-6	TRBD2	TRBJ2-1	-	CASSLSLAVDEQFF	TGTGCCAGCAGCTTGTCACTAGCGGTGGATGAGCAGTTCTTC
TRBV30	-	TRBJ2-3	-	CAWRASESTDTQYF	TGTGCCTGGAGGGCTAGCGAAAGCACAGATACGCAGTATTTT
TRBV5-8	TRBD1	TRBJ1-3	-	CASSLQGPGNTIYF	TGTGCCAGCAGCTTACAGGGGCCCGGAAACACCATATATTTT
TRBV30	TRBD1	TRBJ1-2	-	CAWDFQGAGMGGRSYTF	TGTGCCTGGGACTTCCAGGGGGCGGGGATGGGAGGTCGGAGCTACACCTTC
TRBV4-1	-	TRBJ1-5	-	CASSQDPGQPQHF	TGCGCCAGCAGCCAAGATCCGGGGCAGCCCCAGCATTTT
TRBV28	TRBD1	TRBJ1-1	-	CASSSRWTGKATEAFF	TGTGCCAGCAGTTCCCGTTGGACAGGGAAGGCGACTGAAGCTTTCTTT
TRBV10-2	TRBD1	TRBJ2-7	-	CASSEVTGGSSYEQYF	TGCGCCAGCAGTGAGGTCACAGGGGGCAGTTCCTACGAGCAGTACTTC
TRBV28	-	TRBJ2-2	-	CASSFPLTKLTGELFF	TGTGCCAGCAGTTTCCCGCTTACGAAGTTGACCGGGGAGCTGTTTTTT
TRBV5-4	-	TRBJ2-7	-	CASSFLMNEQYF	TGTGCCAGCAGCTTCCTAATGAACGAGCAGTACTTC
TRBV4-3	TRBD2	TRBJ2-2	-	CASSQDRLAGAGELFF	TGCGCCAGCAGCCAAGATCGCCTAGCGGGAGCCGGGGAGCTGTTTTTT
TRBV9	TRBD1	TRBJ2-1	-	CASSSLSGQGAYEQFF	TGTGCCAGCAGCTCCCTTAGTGGACAGGGGGCCTATGAGCAGTTCTTC
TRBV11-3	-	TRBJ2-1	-	CASSSHSDGTDEQFF	TGTGCCAGCAGCTCCCACTCCGACGGGACGGATGAGCAGTTCTTC
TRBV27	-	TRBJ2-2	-	CASSFYTGELFF	TGTGCCAGCAGTTTCTACACTGGGGAGCTGTTTTTT
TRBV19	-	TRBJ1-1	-	CASKIGNTEAFF	TGTGCCAGTAAAATTGGGAACACTGAAGCTTTCTTT
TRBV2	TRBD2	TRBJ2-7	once	CASSGTSGRAYEQYF	TGTGCCAGCAGCGGGACTAGCGGGCGGGCCTACGAGCAGTACTTC
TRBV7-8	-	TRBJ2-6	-	CASSSFGSGANVLTF	TGTGCCAGCAGCTCTTTCGGCTCTGGGGCCAACGTCCTGACTTTC
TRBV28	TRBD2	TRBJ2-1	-	CASSLLWTRSRGEQFF	TGTGCCAGCAGTTTATTGTGGACTAGGTCAAGGGGTGAGCAGTTCTTC
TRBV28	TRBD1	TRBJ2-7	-	CASSTPGTVSSYEQYF	TGTGCCAGCAGTACTCCCGGGACAGTGAGTTCCTACGAGCAGTACTTC
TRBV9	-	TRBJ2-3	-	CASSGGRSTDTQYF	TGTGCCAGCAGCGGGGGACGTAGCACAGATACGCAGTATTTT
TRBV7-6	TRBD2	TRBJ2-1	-	CASSLALAGYNEQFF	TGTGCCAGCAGCTTAGCCTTAGCGGGGTACAATGAGCAGTTCTTC
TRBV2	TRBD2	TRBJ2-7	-	CASSVTESGAREQYF	TGTGCCAGCAGTGTAACGGAAAGCGGGGCCCGGGAGCAGTACTTC
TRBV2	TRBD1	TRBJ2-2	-	CACTGTGGLANTGELFF	TGTGCCTGCACCGGGACAGGGGGACTAGCTAACACCGGGGAGCTGTTTTTT
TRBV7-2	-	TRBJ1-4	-	CASSLRRENEKLFF	TGTGCCAGCAGCCTGCGGAGGGAGAATGAAAAACTGTTTTTT
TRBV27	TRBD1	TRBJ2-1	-	CASSLAGTAYNEQFF	TGTGCCAGTTCCTTGGCCGGGACAGCTTACAATGAGCAGTTCTTC